A single sample is the source of the 20 T cell receptor beta chains below, sequenced in a study of T cell responses to AZD1222 COVID-19 vaccine. TCRdb's table, derived via immunoSEQ multiplex PCR, lists solely in-frame clones and lacks some. Counted here are about 140,000 clones, 80% to 95% occurring once; the ten biggest clones make up approximately 2.6%. Sequencing was performed on peripheral blood, taken on day 0 of AZD1222 vaccination. Receptors originate from an adult in good health.

V usage is TRBV18 and J usage is TRBJ1-2; D not certain. The germline V gene has CDR1 KGHSH and CDR2 LQKENI. CDR3 length equals 17 residues. Trimming stripped 6 bases from V and 0 bases from J, with 20 bases between. Here the CDR3 reads CASSQGGSRNANYGYTF. The CDR3 region has the DNA TGTGCCAGCTCCCAAGGTGGCAGTCGGAATGCTAACTATGGCTACACCTTC.

This clone came up once. This rearrangement joins TRBV7-6 to TRBJ2-1; 7 bases agree with TRBD1. The CDR3 sequence is 15 residues long. Germline loops: CDR1 SGHVS, CDR2 FNYEAQ. The V segment lost 5 bases and the J segment 8 bases; nucleotides outside the gene matches: 12. The DNA for the CDR3 is TGTGCCAGCAGCGCACGACAGGGTACGGTTGATGAGCAGTTCTTC. Its protein is CASSARQGTVDEQFF.

V usage is TRBV5-8 and J usage is TRBJ1-2; 7 positions agree with TRBD1. This CDR3 is built from 13 residues. Germline V CDR1 and CDR2: SGHTS, YDEGEE. With V trimmed by 2 bases and J by 7 bases, 5 bases remained unmatched. The chain's CDR3 is CASSFLTGSGYTF. The CDR3 DNA is TGTGCCAGCAGCTTCTTGACAGGGAGTGGCTACACCTTC.

This clone was picked up a small number of times. This chain uses TRBV4-2 with TRBJ1-3; D is uncertain. Germline lookup yields CDR1 LGHNA and CDR2 YNFKEQ. This CDR3 comprises 14 residues. V was clipped by 0 bases and J by 5 bases, with 8 bases between them. In DNA, the CDR3 is TGTGCCAGCAGCCAAGAGGGAAATCGAAACACCATATATTTT. This codes for CASSQEGNRNTIYF.

The V call is TRBV7-9, the J call TRBJ1-2; D possibly corresponds to TRBD1 (5 bases). With 1 base removed from V and 4 bases from J, the gap between germline ends came to 13 bases. Germline CDR1 SEHNR, CDR2 FQNEAQ (reference sequence). The CDR3 loop spans 15 amino acids. The CDR3 here is CASSLGGEVAYGYTF. For the CDR3, the DNA is TGTGCCAGCAGCTTAGGGGGGGAGGTTGCCTATGGCTACACCTTC.

The chain joins TRBV11-3 to TRBJ1-4; D not certain. Germline V gene lookup returns CDR1 SGHNT and CDR2 YENEEA. V was shortened by 3 bases and J by 3 bases, with 8 bases between the two germline ends. The CDR3 sequence is 14 residues long. The CDR3 here is CASSFDRANEKLFF. The CDR3 region has the DNA TGTGCCAGCAGCTTTGATCGGGCTAATGAAAAACTGTTTTTT.

The gene calls are TRBV9 and TRBJ2-7; D is possibly TRBD1 (5 bases). The V end was cut by 0 bases, the J end by 6 bases, with 10 bases between. Looked up from germline, CDR1 is SGDLS and CDR2 is YYNGEE. The length of the CDR3 is 13 residues. CDR3 nucleotides: TGTGCCAGCAGCGTAGTTAGGGGATCCGAGCAGTACTTC. Translated: CASSVVRGSEQYF.

The V gene is TRBV7-2, the J gene TRBJ2-2; no clear D gene. CDR3 length: 14 residues. Germline V CDR1 and CDR2: SGHTA, FQGNSA. V was cut by 2 bases and J by 1 base, with 5 bases left in between. For the CDR3, the DNA is TGTGCCAGCAGCTTACGAGGGAACACCGGGGAGCTGTTTTTT. This encodes CASSLRGNTGELFF.

This chain joins TRBV7-2 and TRBJ2-7, with D uncertain. CDR1 and CDR2 (germline): SGHTA, FQGNSA. The CDR3 extends over 11 amino acids. The V end lost 5 bases, the J end lost 7 bases, and 9 bases lay between the germline ends. CDR3 in DNA: TGTGCCAGCAGCCTCTTATATGAGCAGTACTTC. Its translation: CASSLLYEQYF.

The V call is TRBV5-1, the J call TRBJ2-5; D tentatively fits TRBD1 or TRBD2 (5 bases each). Germline V gene lookup returns CDR1 SGHRS and CDR2 YFSETQ. The length of the CDR3 is 14 residues. V was pared by 6 bases and J by 5 bases, with 17 bases between. The CDR3 nucleotides read TGCGCCAGCACCCGTGAGGGGAGCGGCGAGACCCAGTACTTC. This translates into CASTREGSGETQYF.

The chain combines TRBV18 with TRBJ1-1; D uncertain. CDR3 length equals 17 residues. Trimming cost V 3 bases and J 1 base, with 18 bases left between them. CDR1 is KGHSH, CDR2 LQKENI, per germline. CDR3 amino acids: CASSPSERRPKNTEAFF. The CDR3 nucleotides are TGTGCCAGCTCACCCTCGGAGAGGCGACCGAAGAACACTGAAGCTTTCTTT.

The CDR3: CASSLVQGVYNEQFF. CDR3 nucleotide sequence: TGCGCCAGCAGCTTGGTCCAGGGAGTCTACAATGAGCAGTTCTTC. The chain uses TRBV5-1 and TRBJ2-1; D is perhaps TRBD1 or TRBD2 (5 bases each). V dropped 0 bases and J dropped 3 bases, with 10 bases sitting between them. The germline CDR1 and CDR2 sequences are SGHRS and YFSETQ. The CDR3 is 15 residues long.

The V and J genes are TRBV9 and TRBJ1-5; no clear D gene. Germline assignment: CDR1 SGDLS and CDR2 YYNGEE. V lost 4 bases and J 3 bases, leaving 8 bases between the germline ends. The CDR3 is 13 amino acids. This chain's CDR3 is CASSTRPNQPQHF. In DNA, the CDR3 is TGTGCCAGCAGCACCCGTCCCAATCAGCCCCAGCATTTT.

This clone was detected a few times. This chain connects TRBV2 to TRBJ2-3; D gene ambiguous. The CDR3 is 14 residues long. V dropped 8 bases and J dropped 2 bases, with 14 bases sitting between them. The germline gives CDR1 SNHLY, CDR2 FYNNEI. CDR3 DNA sequence: TGTGCCAGCTCTCGGCAGACGACCACAGATACGCAGTATTTT. This gives the protein CASSRQTTTDTQYF.

The rearrangement links TRBV30 to TRBJ2-1; D call uncertain. V was pared by 2 bases and J by 9 bases, with 11 bases between. Per the germline V gene, CDR1 is GTSNPN and CDR2 is SVGIG (reference sequence). This CDR3 has 12 residues. The DNA for the CDR3 is TGTGCCTGGAGTCTGGACGGAGCTGAGCAGTTCTTC. Its protein product is CAWSLDGAEQFF.

The rearrangement joins TRBV30 to TRBJ1-5, with D unclear. The germline gives CDR1 GTSNPN, CDR2 SVGIG (reference sequence). Deletions cut 1 base from V and 6 bases from J, with 13 bases between. The CDR3 extends over 14 amino acids. The CDR3 sequence: CAWSESRASQPQHF. The CDR3 region has the DNA TGTGCCTGGAGTGAGTCCCGGGCCAGTCAGCCCCAGCATTTT.

The chain joins TRBV28 to TRBJ2-7; 11 bases match TRBD1. This CDR3 is 14 amino acids long. Germline V gene data show CDR1 as MDHEN and CDR2 as SYDVKM. The junction had 7 bases not matched to a gene; V was cut back by 6 bases and J by 6 bases. CDR3 sequence (DNA): TGTGCCAGCAGGGGCGGACAGGGGGCCAGCGAGCAGTACTTC. It specifies CASRGGQGASEQYF.

This rearrangement joins TRBV4-3 to TRBJ1-6; a weak D match, TRBD1 (5 bases). Germline CDR1 and CDR2: LGHNA and YSLEER. This CDR3 comprises 17 residues. V gave up 1 base and J gave up 0 bases, with 10 bases separating them. CDR3 coding DNA: TGCGCCAGCAGCCAAGTTGGGGCCCCCTCCTATAATTCACCCCTCCACTTT. Its translation is CASSQVGAPSYNSPLHF.

V usage is TRBV6-5 and J usage is TRBJ1-4; TRBD1 is a possible D gene (6 bases). The CDR3 runs 14 residues. Germline assignment: CDR1 MNHEY and CDR2 SVGAGI. V shed 5 bases and J shed 8 bases, with 15 bases lying between them. This chain's CDR3 is CASSPTGVKEKLFF. Here the CDR3 DNA reads TGTGCCAGCAGTCCGACAGGAGTAAAGGAAAAACTGTTTTTT.

V is TRBV18 and J is TRBJ1-1; D not certain. Germline-derived CDR1 and CDR2 are KGHSH and LQKENI. The CDR3 runs to 12 residues. V lost 3 bases, J lost 4 bases, and 6 bases lay in between. The CDR3 reads CASSPSRTEAFF. CDR3 nucleotide sequence: TGTGCCAGCTCACCGTCCCGCACTGAAGCTTTCTTT. The variable domain in full, with the rest retrieved from reference TRBV18 and TRBJ1-1, is NAGVMQNPRHLVRRRGQEARLRCSPMKGHSHVYWYRQLPEEGLKFMVYLQKENIIDESGMPKERFSAEFPKEGPSILRIQQVVRGDSAAYFCASSPSRTEAFFGQGTRLTVV.